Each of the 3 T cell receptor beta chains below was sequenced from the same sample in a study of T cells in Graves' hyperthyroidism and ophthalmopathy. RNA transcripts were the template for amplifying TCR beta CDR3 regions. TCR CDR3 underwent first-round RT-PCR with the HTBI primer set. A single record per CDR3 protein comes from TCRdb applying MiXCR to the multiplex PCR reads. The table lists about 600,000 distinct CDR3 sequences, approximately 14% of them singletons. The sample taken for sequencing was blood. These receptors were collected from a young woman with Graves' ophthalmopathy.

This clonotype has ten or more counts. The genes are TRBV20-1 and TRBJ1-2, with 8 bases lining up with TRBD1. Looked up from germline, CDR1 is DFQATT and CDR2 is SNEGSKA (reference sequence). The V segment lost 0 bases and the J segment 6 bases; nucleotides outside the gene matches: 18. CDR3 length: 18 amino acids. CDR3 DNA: TGCAGTGCTAGAGATTATAGGACAGGGCTCGAGGTGGAGCATGGCTACACCTTC. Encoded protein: CSARDYRTGLEVEHGYTF.

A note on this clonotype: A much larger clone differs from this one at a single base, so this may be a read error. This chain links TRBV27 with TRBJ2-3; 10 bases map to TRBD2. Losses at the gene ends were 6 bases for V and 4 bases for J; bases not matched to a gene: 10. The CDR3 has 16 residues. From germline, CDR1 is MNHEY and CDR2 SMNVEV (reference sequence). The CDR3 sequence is CASRSLAGELADTQYF. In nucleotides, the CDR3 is TGTGCCAGCAGAAGTCTAGCGGGAGAACTGGCAGATACGCAGTATTTT.

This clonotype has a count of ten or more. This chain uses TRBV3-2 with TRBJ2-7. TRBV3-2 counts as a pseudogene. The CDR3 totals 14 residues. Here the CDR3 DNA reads TGTGCCAGCAGCCAAGGTCGGGACTCCAGCGAGCAGTACTTC. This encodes CASSQGRDSSEQYF.